The 7 T cell receptor beta chains reported below all come from one sample, sequenced in a study of Ad26.COV2.S vaccination and SARS-CoV-2 variants. Treatment here: 15 to 20 received Ad26.COV2.S at low or high dose, single or two shots; roughly five received placebo; per-sample allocation not given. Specimen acquisition occurred on day 63 following the initial vaccine or placebo injection. Some clones are missing from TCRdb's copy, which holds only in-frame ones; the method was immunoSEQ multiplex PCR. This table holds 350,000 to 500,000 clones, about 90% found once. This specimen consisted of peripheral blood, obtained in a trial of Ad26.COV2.S vaccine versus placebo. The source is a person aged 18-60 years who received the Ad26.COV2.S COVID-19 vaccine or a placebo.

V and J are TRBV5-5 and TRBJ2-5, with 9 bases lining up with TRBD2. This CDR3 region has 14 residues. Germline lookup yields CDR1 SGHKS and CDR2 YYEKEE (reference sequence). Trimming took 6 bases from V and 3 from J; bases not matched to a gene: 6. DNA of the CDR3: TGTGCCAGCAATCTAGCGGGAACAAAAGAGACCCAGTACTTC. Encoded protein: CASNLAGTKETQYF. The variable domain in full, with the rest retrieved from reference TRBV5-5 and TRBJ2-5, is DAGVTQSPTHLIKTRGQQVTLRCSPISGHKSVSWYQQVLGQGPQFIFQYYEKEERGRGNFPDRFSARQFPNYSSELNVNALLLGDSALYLCASNLAGTKETQYFGPGTRLLVL.

This chain uses TRBV19 with TRBJ2-1; no definite D call. This CDR3 spans 12 amino acids. Between the trimmed V and J ends, which lost 6 bases and 3 bases, there was a span of 6 bases. Per germline, CDR1 LNHDA and CDR2 SQIVND (reference sequence). The chain's CDR3 is CASRGFYNEQFF. CDR3 DNA: TGTGCCAGTAGGGGGTTCTACAATGAGCAGTTCTTC.

This chain uses TRBV2 with TRBJ2-1; TRBD1 is a possible D gene (6 bases). Trimming left V 5 bases short and J 6 bases short, with 11 bases between. The germline CDR1 and CDR2 sequences are SNHLY and FYNNEI. The CDR3 totals 13 residues. Here the CDR3 DNA reads TGTGCCAGCAGTATCACAGGGCCCAATGAGCAGTTCTTC. It specifies CASSITGPNEQFF.

CDR3 sequence: CASTLRRYTDTQYF. CDR3 sequence (DNA): TGTGCCAGCACTTTGCGGCGGTACACAGATACGCAGTATTTT. The V gene is TRBV7-2, the J gene TRBJ2-3, with D unresolved. CDR3 size: 14 residues. Germline CDR1 SGHTA, CDR2 FQGNSA. The V end was cut by 7 bases, the J end by 2 bases, with 13 bases between.

This rearrangement joins TRBV6-5 to TRBJ1-1, with 9 bases fitting TRBD1. The CDR3 length is 15 residues. Germline V lookup: CDR1 MNHEY, CDR2 SVGAGI. The V and J ends lost 7 bases and 9 bases, in that order; junction bases with no gene match: 15. In nucleotides, the CDR3 is TGTGCCAGCAATACAGGGGGCGCGCGGAACAATAAAGCTTTCTTT. As protein: CASNTGGARNNKAFF.

The chain uses TRBV18 and TRBJ1-3; 7 nucleotides match TRBD1. CDR3 length: 14 residues. Germline trimming cut 8 bases from V and 0 bases from J; bases unmatched to any gene: 4. The germline V gene has CDR1 KGHSH and CDR2 LQKENI. CDR3 in amino acids: CASTGQSSGNTIYF. The DNA of the CDR3 is TGTGCCAGCACGGGACAGTCCTCTGGAAACACCATATATTTT. The full variable domain, its missing parts supplied by reference TRBV18 and TRBJ1-3, is NAGVMQNPRHLVRRRGQEARLRCSPMKGHSHVYWYRQLPEEGLKFMVYLQKENIIDESGMPKERFSAEFPKEGPSILRIQQVVRGDSAAYFCASTGQSSGNTIYFGEGSWLTVV.

The chain carries TRBV7-2 and TRBJ1-6; 7 nucleotides match TRBD1. The germline gives CDR1 SGHTA, CDR2 FQGNSA. CDR3 size: 14 residues. Trimming at V came to 8 bases and at J to 6 bases, leaving 7 bases not matched to a gene. The CDR3 DNA sequence: TGTGCCAGCTGCTCCGGGACAGCTAATTCACCCCTCCACTTT. This gives the protein CASCSGTANSPLHF.